This TCR beta chain was observed in a study of shared clonotypes between healthy human individuals. CDR3 size: 12 residues. V lost 3 bases to trimming and J lost 7 bases, with 8 bases between them. CDR1 and CDR2 from the germline V gene are SGDLS and YYNGEE. Sequencing was performed with immunoSEQ multiplex PCR; in TCRdb, only in-frame clones are kept and a portion is missing. Of over 950,000 clones in the sample, approximately 75% were seen once. The clonotype comes from a young man in good health. Some clones in this sample may be carry-over from other donors' samples. The rearrangement links TRBV9 to TRBJ2-1; no reliable D call. The sample consisted of memory CD4+ T cells from PBMCs. The subset was: CD45RA-negative fraction. The DNA for the CDR3 is TGTGCCAGCAGCGGGGTTTTGAATGAGCAGTTCTTC. Amino acids: CASSGVLNEQFF.